These T cell receptor beta chains were read from a single sample in a study of T-cell reconstitution after alpha-beta-depleted transplantation in children. TCRdb called the PCR reads again in MiXCR, with one record for every CDR3 protein. The data contain roughly 160,000 distinct CDR3 sequences, 11% of them seen just once; the ten biggest clones take up 13%. The input for sequencing was PBMCs, taken before TCRalphabeta/CD19-depleted stem cell transplant. Receptors originate from a boy aged 2 to 9 with acute myeloid leukemia, due to receive a stem cell transplant. Each CDR3 is given with its conserved first and last residue. Fields, in order: D gene, clone size, V gene, J gene, CDR3 protein, CDR3 DNA. The D gene is left open where the match is weak. The size of a clone is reported for some rows only, either as once, few or many, or as a class for expanded clones.

d_call: NA
clone_size: many
v_call: TRBV5-1
j_call: TRBJ2-7
cdr3_aa: CASTKTDTSYEQYF
cdr3_nt: TGCGCCAGCACCAAGACGGACACTTCCTACGAGCAGTACTTC

d_call: TRBD2
clone_size: many
v_call: TRBV7-2
j_call: TRBJ2-2
cdr3_aa: CASSQGLAGTGELFF
cdr3_nt: TGTGCCAGCAGCCAGGGACTAGCCGGCACCGGGGAGCTGTTTTTT

d_call: TRBD2
clone_size: many
v_call: TRBV20-1
j_call: TRBJ2-7
cdr3_aa: CSARAPLAGRDEQYF
cdr3_nt: TGCAGTGCTAGAGCCCCCCTAGCGGGTCGCGACGAGCAGTACTTC

d_call: TRBD2
clone_size: many
v_call: TRBV27
j_call: TRBJ2-3
cdr3_aa: CASSLRASGGARTDTQYF
cdr3_nt: TGTGCCAGCAGTTTACGGGCTAGCGGGGGGGCCCGCACAGATACGCAGTATTTT

d_call: TRBD1
clone_size: many
v_call: TRBV12-3/TRBV12-4
j_call: TRBJ2-5
cdr3_aa: CASSFLTGNRETQYF
cdr3_nt: TGTGCCAGCAGTTTCCTGACAGGGAATCGAGAGACCCAGTACTTC

d_call: NA
clone_size: many
v_call: TRBV20-1
j_call: TRBJ2-3
cdr3_aa: CSARGQNTDTQYF
cdr3_nt: TGCAGTGCTAGAGGGCAGAACACAGATACGCAGTATTTT

d_call: TRBD1
clone_size: many
v_call: TRBV19
j_call: TRBJ1-3
cdr3_aa: CASSITPGTGTSGNTIYF
cdr3_nt: TGTGCCAGTAGTATTACCCCAGGGACAGGGACCTCTGGAAACACCATATATTTT

d_call: TRBD1
clone_size: few
v_call: TRBV5-1
j_call: TRBJ1-2
cdr3_aa: CASSSPQGAANYGYTF
cdr3_nt: TGCGCCAGCAGCTCCCCCCAGGGGGCGGCGAACTATGGCTACACCTTC

d_call: TRBD2
clone_size: many
v_call: TRBV5-1
j_call: TRBJ2-3
cdr3_aa: CASSSGLAGDLNTDTQYF
cdr3_nt: TGCGCCAGCAGCTCCGGACTAGCGGGGGACCTTAACACAGATACGCAGTATTTT

d_call: NA
clone_size: many
v_call: TRBV11-2
j_call: TRBJ2-2
cdr3_aa: CASSFGVYVSSELFF
cdr3_nt: TGTGCCAGCAGCTTCGGGGTATACGTTTCGTCAGAGCTGTTTTTT

d_call: NA
clone_size: many
v_call: TRBV12-3/TRBV12-4
j_call: TRBJ1-1
cdr3_aa: CASGLNGATEAFF
cdr3_nt: TGTGCCAGCGGTCTGAACGGCGCAACTGAAGCTTTCTTT

d_call: NA
clone_size: many
v_call: TRBV27
j_call: TRBJ1-1
cdr3_aa: CASSSGVTEAFF
cdr3_nt: TGTGCCAGCAGTTCAGGGGTGACTGAAGCTTTCTTT

d_call: TRBD1
clone_size: many
v_call: TRBV5-1
j_call: TRBJ1-4
cdr3_aa: CASSLTGAALFF
cdr3_nt: TGCGCCAGCAGCTTAACAGGGGCCGCACTGTTTTTT

d_call: TRBD2
clone_size: NA
v_call: TRBV2
j_call: TRBJ2-3
cdr3_aa: CASSEGALAGVNF
cdr3_nt: TGTGCCAGCAGTGAAGGTGCGCTAGCGGGAGTCAATTTT

d_call: TRBD2
clone_size: many
v_call: TRBV28
j_call: TRBJ2-7
cdr3_aa: CASSTRVRLAVHEQYF
cdr3_nt: TGTGCCAGCAGTACAAGGGTTCGTCTAGCGGTCCACGAGCAGTACTTC

d_call: NA
clone_size: many
v_call: TRBV14
j_call: TRBJ2-1
cdr3_aa: CASSQLYNEQFF
cdr3_nt: TGTGCCAGCAGCCAATTGTACAATGAGCAGTTCTTC

d_call: NA
clone_size: many
v_call: TRBV5-5
j_call: TRBJ1-1
cdr3_aa: CASSLVARPDRPRAEAFF
cdr3_nt: TGTGCCAGCAGCTTGGTCGCCCGCCCTGACAGGCCTCGGGCGGAAGCTTTCTTT

d_call: TRBD2
clone_size: medium-sized
v_call: TRBV27
j_call: TRBJ2-7
cdr3_aa: CASSFRTSSYEQYF
cdr3_nt: TGTGCCAGCAGTTTCCGGACTAGCAGCTACGAGCAGTACTTC

d_call: NA
clone_size: many
v_call: TRBV5-1
j_call: TRBJ1-3
cdr3_aa: CASSLAGLPYGNTIYF
cdr3_nt: TGCGCCAGCAGCTTGGCGGGGCTCCCTTATGGAAACACCATATATTTT

d_call: NA
clone_size: many
v_call: TRBV5-1
j_call: TRBJ2-4
cdr3_aa: CASSGRDTENIQYF
cdr3_nt: TGCGCCAGCAGCGGCCGGGACACCGAGAACATTCAGTACTTC

d_call: NA
clone_size: many
v_call: TRBV14
j_call: TRBJ1-1
cdr3_aa: CASSPVGGGYTEAFF
cdr3_nt: TGTGCCAGCAGCCCAGTGGGGGGGGGCTACACTGAAGCTTTCTTT

d_call: NA
clone_size: many
v_call: TRBV6-2/TRBV6-3
j_call: TRBJ2-1
cdr3_aa: CASGAGPSSYNEQFF
cdr3_nt: TGTGCCAGCGGAGCGGGCCCAAGCTCCTACAATGAGCAGTTCTTC

d_call: NA
clone_size: NA
v_call: TRBV7-3
j_call: TRBJ2-1
cdr3_aa: CASSLGFNNEQFF
cdr3_nt: TGTGCCAGCAGCTTAGGCTTTAACAATGAGCAGTTCTTC

d_call: NA
clone_size: many
v_call: TRBV20-1
j_call: TRBJ2-2
cdr3_aa: CSARDLTTRVNTGELFF
cdr3_nt: TGCAGTGCTAGAGACCTAACAACTAGAGTTAACACCGGGGAGCTGTTTTTT

d_call: TRBD2
clone_size: many
v_call: TRBV20-1
j_call: TRBJ2-1
cdr3_aa: CSARGWRRGGRSYNEQFF
cdr3_nt: TGCAGTGCTAGAGGGTGGAGGCGGGGGGGCCGTTCCTACAATGAGCAGTTCTTC

d_call: NA
clone_size: many
v_call: TRBV24-1
j_call: TRBJ2-1
cdr3_aa: CATSEGVGRTPGEQFF
cdr3_nt: TGTGCCACCAGTGAGGGCGTGGGACGCACCCCCGGTGAGCAGTTCTTC

d_call: TRBD2
clone_size: many
v_call: TRBV20-1
j_call: TRBJ2-1
cdr3_aa: CSALGLAGSSYNEQFF
cdr3_nt: TGCAGTGCCCTGGGACTAGCGGGGTCCTCCTACAATGAGCAGTTCTTC